The 18 T cell receptor beta chains presented below share a single source sample, sequenced in a study of blood T cells in healthy people across ages. Combining a sample-barcoded 5' primer with a J-beta primer mix, a second PCR ran for about 7 to 12 cycles. TCRdb itself ran the 5' RACE reads through MiXCR, one entry per CDR3 protein. In the table there are around 1,700,000 distinct CDR3 sequences, approximately 28% of which are singletons. What was sequenced was blood. These receptors came from a woman in her 30s in good health.

A single count supports this clonotype. J is TRBJ1-1 and V is TRBV20-1, with 12 nucleotides matching TRBD1. The germline CDR1 and CDR2 sequences are DFQATT and SNEGSKA (reference sequence). Germline trimming cut 8 bases from V and 6 bases from J; bases unmatched to any gene: 7. This CDR3 is built from 13 residues. CDR3 residues: CSNKGQGAAEAFF. CDR3 coding DNA: TGCAGTAATAAGGGACAGGGGGCCGCTGAAGCTTTCTTT.

The chain joins TRBV12-3 or TRBV12-4 to TRBJ2-4; 8 nucleotides line up with TRBD2. This CDR3 has 17 amino acids. Germline trimming cut 1 base from V and 2 bases from J; bases unmatched to any gene: 7. The CDR3 DNA sequence: TGTGCCAGCAGTTTAGACGGGGGGGGTTTGACCAAAAACATTCAGTACTTC. Protein: CASSLDGGGLTKNIQYF.

The V and J genes are TRBV5-1 and TRBJ2-3; D is unresolved. The germline gives CDR1 SGHRS, CDR2 YFSETQ. The CDR3 loop spans 14 amino acids. V lost 2 bases to trimming and J lost 2 bases, with 9 bases between them. This CDR3 reads CASSFHTSTDTQYF. The CDR3 DNA is TGCGCCAGCAGCTTCCACACTTCCACAGATACGCAGTATTTT.

This clonotype has a handful of counts. This chain joins TRBV4-3 and TRBJ2-1, with D unclear. The CDR3 runs 16 residues. Germline CDR1 is LGHNA and CDR2 is YSLEER. With 1 base removed from V and 6 bases from J, the gap between germline ends came to 16 bases. As DNA, the CDR3 is TGCGCCAGCAGCCAAGTAAGAGCCGCTAATGGCAATGAGCAGTTCTTC. It encodes CASSQVRAANGNEQFF.

The chain has TRBV20-1 and TRBJ1-5; 11 nucleotides align to TRBD1. The germline gives CDR1 DFQATT, CDR2 SNEGSKA (reference sequence). Trimming cost V 0 bases and J 7 bases; bases outside gene matches: 5. The CDR3 is made up of 15 amino acids. CDR3 DNA sequence: TGCAGTGCTAGAGATGTGGGGACAGGGGGACAGCCCCAGCATTTT. This translates into CSARDVGTGGQPQHF.

The chain has TRBV29-1 and TRBJ2-4; the match to TRBD2 covers 8 bases. This CDR3 spans 14 amino acids. J gave up 6 bases and V 3 bases, and 7 bases lay outside the gene matches. Per the germline V gene, CDR1 is SQVTM and CDR2 is ANQGSEA. The DNA for the CDR3 is TGCAGCGTTGACGGGGGGGCATTCGGAAACATTCAGTACTTC. Translation: CSVDGGAFGNIQYF.

The table lists this clonotype with a count of one. A read error may produce the germline difference seen at one junction end. V usage is TRBV6-1 and J usage is TRBJ1-4, with a tentative D call TRBD1 (5 bases). The CDR3 is 13 amino acids. Germline V CDR1 and CDR2: MNHNS, SASEGT. CDR3 region: CCTDPGGDEKLFF. CDR3 nucleotides: TGCTGCACCGACCCCGGAGGGGATGAAAAACTGTTTTTT.

This clonotype was found many times. The V and J genes are TRBV24-1 and TRBJ1-5; no definite D call. The CDR3 is 12 residues long. From germline, CDR1 is KGHDR and CDR2 SFDVKD. V was shortened by 2 bases and J by 7 bases, with 5 bases between the two germline ends. CDR3 amino acids: CATSDSGQPQHF. CDR3 nucleotides: TGTGCCACCAGTGATTCAGGACAGCCCCAGCATTTT.

This clonotype showed up many times. The chain couples TRBV29-1 to TRBJ2-4, with 9 bases lining up with TRBD1. Germline V gene sequence: CDR1 SQVTM, CDR2 ANQGSEA. The CDR3 extends over 14 amino acids. The CDR3 DNA reads TGCAGTGTGACCGGGACAGGGGCCAAAAACATTCAGTACTTC. Amino acids: CSVTGTGAKNIQYF.

In DNA form, the CDR3 reads TGCGCCAGCAGCCCCGGGTTTTCCACAGATACGCAGTATTTT. Protein: CASSPGFSTDTQYF. The J gene is TRBJ2-3, the V gene TRBV5-1; the D is unclear. The CDR3 length is 14 residues. Germline V gene data show CDR1 as SGHRS and CDR2 as YFSETQ. Trimming removed 4 bases from V and 2 bases from J, with 11 bases in between.

This clonotype has ten or more counts. The chain is built from TRBV20-1 and TRBJ2-1, with TRBD1 identical over 9 bases. The CDR3 contains 15 residues. Germline CDR1 DFQATT, CDR2 SNEGSKA (reference sequence). Trimming at V came to 0 bases and at J to 7 bases, leaving 7 bases not matched to a gene. CDR3 loop: CSARDAGTGLNEQFF. As DNA, the CDR3 is TGCAGTGCTAGAGATGCCGGGACAGGGCTAAATGAGCAGTTCTTC.

In this sample, this clonotype turned up once. The V gene is TRBV6-5, the J gene TRBJ1-1, with D maybe TRBD1 (5 bases). This CDR3 contains 14 residues. Germline CDR1 and CDR2: MNHEY and SVGAGI. V lost 6 bases, J lost 6 bases, and 17 bases lay in between. This CDR3 is CASSPGRGSAEAFF. The CDR3 bases are TGTGCCAGCAGCCCTGGGAGGGGATCGGCTGAAGCTTTCTTT.

This clonotype turned up a few times. The chain combines TRBV6-6 with TRBJ2-5, with D uncertain. Germline CDR1 reads MNHNY; CDR2 reads SVGAGI (reference sequence). Between the trimmed V and J ends, which lost 7 bases and 7 bases, there was a span of 19 bases. The CDR3 sequence is 14 residues long. CDR3 in DNA: TGTGCCAGCACCGGTGACTTGTTCGGTGGGACCCAGTACTTC. This sequence encodes CASTGDLFGGTQYF.

This clonotype was observed at least ten times. The chain has TRBV12-5 and TRBJ2-7; no definite D call. This CDR3 has 11 amino acids. Germline CDR1 LGHNT, CDR2 FRNRAP. The CDR3 protein is CASYRPYEQYF. The CDR3 DNA reads as TGTGCGTCCTACCGCCCCTACGAGCAGTACTTC. Looking up the rest from reference TRBV12-5 and TRBJ2-7 gives the full variable domain: DARVTQTPRHKVTEMGQEVTMRCQPILGHNTVFWYRQTMMQGLELLAYFRNRAPLDDSGMPKDRFSAEMPDATLATLKIQPSEPRDSAVYFCASYRPYEQYFGPGTRLTVT.

This clonotype was found many times. The V and J genes are TRBV20-1 and TRBJ2-6; D remains unclear. The length of the CDR3 is 15 residues. The V end was cut by 1 base, the J end by 0 bases, with 7 bases between. Germline V gene data show CDR1 as DFQATT and CDR2 as SNEGSKA (reference sequence). The CDR3 DNA reads as TGCAGTGCTAGAGTGGCAGTCTCTGGGGCCAACGTCCTGACTTTC. It codes for CSARVAVSGANVLTF.

Points on this clonotype: This sequence may be a read error, since a much larger clone differs from it by one base. This chain links TRBV6-5 with TRBJ2-1; D not resolved. V was pared by 0 bases and J by 8 bases, with 14 bases between. CDR3 size: 15 residues. CDR1 and CDR2 (germline): MNHEY, SVGAGI. CDR3 bases: TGTGCCAGCAGTTACTCGGCGAATACTGGGCATGAGCAGTTCTTC. Encoded protein: CASSYSANTGHEQFF.

This clonotype showed up just a few times. The chain carries TRBV18 and TRBJ2-5, with D tentatively TRBD2 (5 bases). Germline V gene lookup returns CDR1 KGHSH and CDR2 LQKENI. The CDR3 spans 14 residues. V lost 3 bases and J lost 2, with 10 bases in between. This CDR3 is CASSPTDWQETQYF. The CDR3 DNA sequence: TGTGCCAGCTCACCCACGGACTGGCAAGAGACCCAGTACTTC.

The CDR3 coding sequence is TGTGCCAGCAAGAGGGGCCGATACACCGGGGAGCTGTTTTTT. Encoded protein: CASKRGRYTGELFF. This chain links TRBV7-2 with TRBJ2-2; D may be TRBD1 or TRBD2 (5 bases each). CDR1 SGHTA and CDR2 FQGNSA come from the germline V gene. CDR3 length: 14 residues. Trimming left V 7 bases short and J 3 bases short, with 12 bases between.